This T cell receptor beta chain was sequenced during a study of graft-versus-host responses after intestinal transplantation. As for the study in general: As for transplant type, recipients had multivisceral, liver-intestinal, or isolated intestinal grafts. Recipients were all induced with anti-thymocyte globulin, then given tacrolimus and steroids for roughly 3 years. General study results and limits: Detection of GvH clones occurred in recipient marrow, and some had their first appearance in ileum or blood.

Profiled with immunoSEQ multiplex PCR; TCRdb holds only in-frame clones, not every one. The table includes approximately 110,000 clones, 90% to 95% detected once. The CDR3 consists of 13 residues. V lost 1 base to trimming and J lost 2 bases, with 6 bases between them. Germline V gene data show CDR1 as MGHRA and CDR2 as YSYEKL. With regard to this clone: Antigen unknown.

The TCR originated in a human donor who was the organ donor for an intestinal transplant. J is TRBJ2-7 and V is TRBV4-1, with a weak D call TRBD1 (5 bases). Material: unstimulated CD8+ T cells sorted from spleen or lymph node cells, obtained before transplant. DNA for the CDR3: TGCGCCAGCAGCCAAGGGACAACCTACGAGCAGTACTTC. Amino acids: CASSQGTTYEQYF.